The 17 T cell receptor beta chains in this list originate from one sample, sequenced in a study of cytomegalovirus exposure and HLA in healthy donors. The PCR employed 60 Vbeta primers together with 13 Jbeta primers. Sequenced by immunoSEQ multiplex PCR; TCRdb stores in-frame clones only, minus some. This table has about 160,000 clones, around 84% appearing once. Sequenced material: PBMCs. The source is a young man in good health and CMV-seropositive.

The chain combines TRBV21-1 with TRBJ1-2; the tabulated D call, TRBD1, remains unverified against the DNA. TRBV21-1 is recorded as a pseudogene. This CDR3 has 14 amino acids. CDR3 in amino acids: CARPRVTGEYGYTF. The DNA of the CDR3 is TGTGCCAGACCCCGGGTAACAGGGGAATATGGCTACACCTTC.

This clone was detected only a few times. The chain employs TRBV4-2 and TRBJ1-1, with 9 bases identical to TRBD1. Looked up from germline, CDR1 is LGHNA and CDR2 is YNFKEQ. This CDR3 is built from 19 residues. V shed 0 bases and J 3 bases; nucleotides not matched to a gene: 14. The CDR3 is CASSQEALSRDRAYTEAFF. CDR3 DNA sequence: TGTGCCAGCAGCCAAGAGGCCCTAAGCCGGGACAGGGCGTACACTGAAGCTTTCTTT.

The chain uses TRBV18 and TRBJ1-2; 7 bases align to TRBD1. Germline CDR1 is KGHSH and CDR2 is LQKENI. The junction had 9 bases not matched to a gene; V was cut back by 5 bases and J by 6 bases. The CDR3 loop spans 14 amino acids. CDR3 sequence reads: CASSSEGQRDGYTF. For the CDR3, the DNA is TGTGCCAGCTCAAGCGAGGGACAGCGCGATGGCTACACCTTC. Full variable domain (missing parts from reference TRBV18 and TRBJ1-2): NAGVMQNPRHLVRRRGQEARLRCSPMKGHSHVYWYRQLPEEGLKFMVYLQKENIIDESGMPKERFSAEFPKEGPSILRIQQVVRGDSAAYFCASSSEGQRDGYTFGSGTRLTVV.

The CDR3 spells CASSIQGAAYEQYF. The CDR3 bases are TGTGCCAGTAGTATTCAGGGGGCCGCCTACGAGCAGTACTTC. The chain joins TRBV19 to TRBJ2-7; TRBD1 matches 8 bases. After removal of 3 bases from V and 2 bases from J, the junction contained 3 bases not matched to a gene. Looked up from germline, CDR1 is LNHDA and CDR2 is SQIVND (reference sequence). The length of the CDR3 is 14 residues.

This clone was observed a handful of times. V is TRBV6-5 and J is TRBJ1-3; perhaps TRBD1 as D (5 bases). Germline-derived CDR1 and CDR2 are MNHEY and SVGAGI. The V and J ends lost 2 bases and 3 bases respectively, with 11 bases between them. The CDR3 spans 15 residues. The CDR3 reads CASSYDQGGGNTIYF. CDR3 in DNA: TGTGCCAGCAGTTACGATCAGGGAGGTGGAAACACCATATATTTT.

This chain joins TRBV9 and TRBJ2-2; D is unclear. V lost 2 bases and J lost 2, with 4 bases in between. Germline loops: CDR1 SGDLS, CDR2 YYNGEE. This CDR3 region has 13 residues. In nucleotides, the CDR3 is TGTGCCAGCAGCGTTTCTAACACCGGGGAGCTGTTTTTT. Its translation is CASSVSNTGELFF.

This clone was observed a few times. The chain links TRBV4-3 to TRBJ1-3, with 7 positions matching TRBD1. The CDR3 consists of 16 residues. Per germline, CDR1 LGHNA and CDR2 YSLEER. V shed 3 bases, J shed 2 bases, and the junction held 7 bases outside the gene matches. The CDR3 nucleotides are TGCGCCAGCAGCCAGTCCCACAGGGGAACTGGAAACACCATATATTTT. This encodes CASSQSHRGTGNTIYF.

The gene calls are TRBV4-3 and TRBJ1-3; tentatively, D is TRBD1 (5 bases). Germline CDR1 and CDR2: LGHNA and YSLEER. Trimming stripped 1 base from V and 8 bases from J, with 15 bases between. The CDR3 is 15 residues long. In DNA, the CDR3 is TGCGCCAGCAGCCAAGGGACACTCATCCTCGACACCATATATTTT. Its translation is CASSQGTLILDTIYF.

The chain's CDR3 is CASSQGRGGELFF. The CDR3 nucleotides are TGCGCCAGCAGCCAAGGTCGGGGCGGGGAGCTGTTTTTT. The V and J genes are TRBV4-3 and TRBJ2-2, with D possibly matching TRBD2 (5 bases). The CDR3 sequence is 13 residues long. CDR1 is LGHNA, CDR2 YSLEER, per germline. The V gene lost 1 base and the J gene lost 7 bases, with 7 bases spanning the gap.

The chain joins TRBV6-5 to TRBJ1-2; the match to TRBD1 covers 7 bases. V shed 5 bases and J 4 bases; nucleotides not matched to a gene: 4. The V gene's germline CDR1 is MNHEY and CDR2 SVGAGI. The CDR3 spans 13 residues. The CDR3 loop reads CASSPDRSYGYTF. The CDR3 DNA reads TGTGCCAGCAGTCCGGACAGGAGCTATGGCTACACCTTC.

Of note for this clone: A junction boundary mismatches the germline segment, possibly from a read error. The genes are TRBV11-2 and TRBJ2-6; D unclear. The CDR3 consists of 12 residues. In germline, CDR1 is SGHAT, CDR2 FQNNGV. CDR3 in DNA: TGTGCCAGCAGCTTAGGAACCAACGGCCTGACTTTC. This encodes CASSLGTNGLTF.

This clone turned up a few times. V and J are TRBV7-2 and TRBJ2-7; a possible D gene is TRBD2 (7 bases). The V end was cut by 0 bases, the J end by 2 bases, with 11 bases between. CDR1 SGHTA and CDR2 FQGNSA come from the germline V gene. CDR3 length: 15 amino acids. In DNA, the CDR3 is TGTGCCAGCAGCTTAGCGGCGGGGGCAACCTACGAGCAGTACTTC. Amino acid sequence: CASSLAAGATYEQYF.

This chain links TRBV9 with TRBJ2-5; 11 bases align to TRBD2. With 2 bases clipped from V and 1 base from J, the junction kept 10 bases outside the gene matches. The V gene's germline CDR1 is SGDLS and CDR2 YYNGEE. This CDR3 contains 18 residues. The CDR3 here is CASSVWASGGTSQETQYF. In DNA, the CDR3 is TGTGCCAGCAGCGTGTGGGCTAGCGGGGGGACTAGCCAAGAGACCCAGTACTTC.

The chain's CDR3 is CASRQGLNYEQYF. The CDR3 DNA reads TGTGCCAGCCGCCAGGGTCTTAACTACGAGCAGTACTTC. J is TRBJ2-7 and V is TRBV7-9; the D gene is possibly TRBD1 (5 bases). The V end lost 8 bases, the J end lost 3 bases, and 14 bases lay between the germline ends. Germline assignment: CDR1 SEHNR and CDR2 FQNEAQ (reference sequence). The CDR3 loop spans 13 amino acids. The full variable domain, its missing parts supplied by reference TRBV7-9 and TRBJ2-7, is DTGVSQNPRHKITKRGQNVTFRCDPISEHNRLYWYRQTLGQGPEFLTYFQNEAQLEKSRLLSDRFSAERPKGSFSTLEIQRTEQGDSAMYLCASRQGLNYEQYFGPGTRLTVT.

This clone has just one count. This chain links TRBV11-2 with TRBJ2-5; 9 bases are a match to TRBD1. The CDR3 contains 13 residues. The V segment lost 11 bases and the J segment 4 bases; nucleotides outside the gene matches: 8. Germline CDR1 is SGHAT and CDR2 is FQNNGV. CDR3 coding DNA: TGTGCCTCCGGGACAGGGCGGGGAGAGACCCAGTACTTC. Its protein product is CASGTGRGETQYF. The entire variable domain, with the rest obtained from reference TRBV11-2 and TRBJ2-5, is as follows: EAGVAQSPRYKIIEKRQSVAFWCNPISGHATLYWYQQILGQGPKLLIQFQNNGVVDDSQLPKDRFSAERLKGVDSTLKIQPAKLEDSAVYLCASGTGRGETQYFGPGTRLLVL.

This chain uses TRBV9 with TRBJ2-5, with D maybe TRBD2 (9 bases). In germline, CDR1 is SGDLS, CDR2 YYNGEE. The CDR3 is 16 amino acids. V lost 4 bases and J 7 bases, leaving 23 bases between the germline ends. Here the CDR3 reads CASSPSGTGGYGTQYF. CDR3 coding DNA: TGTGCCAGCAGCCCTAGCGGGACAGGCGGTTATGGGACCCAGTACTTC.

The genes are TRBV9 and TRBJ1-2; possibly TRBD1 for D (5 bases). This CDR3 contains 15 residues. Germline V gene sequence: CDR1 SGDLS, CDR2 YYNGEE. Trimming pared 2 bases from V and 7 bases from J, leaving 18 bases between. CDR3 coding DNA: TGTGCCAGCAGCGTGGACATAGGGGCCAACGGTGGCTACACCTTC. Residues: CASSVDIGANGGYTF.